This TCR beta chain derives from a study of blood T cell repertoires in COVID-19 (TCRdb year 2020). Looking at the study overall: Collaborator samples came from the United States, Italy and Spain and covered acute and convalescent phases of COVID-19. The prospective study material was composed of cDNA or gDNA derived from T cells, B-cell-depleted T cells, or PBMCs. The repertoires were made available in a free public database intended to serve as a resource for research on the immune response to SARS-CoV-2. The dataset comprised deeply sampled blood TCRbeta repertoires from subjects exposed to, actively infected with, or recovered from COVID-19. A de-identified subject ID, COVID-19 status, age in years and sex were almost always included in the sample metadata. Where available, HLA class I and class II types were obtained from metadata supplied by the sample provider rather than from assay-based typing. The samples were drawn from two sources: the first 160 participants of the ongoing ImmuneRACE study, and 1,200 or so subjects contributed by 6 global collaborators.

The germline V and J ends show losses of 8 bases and 3 bases respectively, and no gene match explains 0 bases of the junction. From cysteine to phenylalanine, the CDR3 is 11 amino acids long. The CDR3 DNA has 33 bases and is translated from base 1. Looking up the germline V gene yields CDR1 MDHEN and CDR2 SYDVKM. As for this clone: Its binding antigen is unknown. One base away there is no much larger clone; base qualities are not given.

TCRbeta CDR3 regions were amplified from genomic DNA using the immunoSEQ Assay, a bias-controlled multiplex PCR. Per the original workflow: Within the assay, amplification of reference gene primers was used to estimate how many nucleated cells each sample contained. Sequence reads were collapsed and filtered to measure the absolute abundance of every unique TCRbeta CDR3 rearrangement. For each sample, productive Simpson clonality was calculated as the square root of Simpson's diversity index across productive rearrangements. Held by TCRdb, this immuneACCESS table contains in-frame sequences only and omits some clones. Under half of the omission traces to an unresolved V gene where checked; the cause of the rest is unknown. V and J calls and clone size follow that table, whereas D and trimming were derived from the DNA. Counted in this sample were about 81,000 clones; approximately 84% of them appeared once. The ten most abundant clones make up roughly 14% of the sample.

Here is what the overall study found, with its caveats: The quantity of clinical and demographic metadata differed by source and by participant and was supplied without curation.

Whole blood was collected in K2EDTA tubes by collaborating institutions according to the institutions' own protocols. For TCRbeta analysis, collaborators shipped samples in one of three forms: frozen whole blood, isolated PBMCs, or DNA extracted from either of those sample types. Source material: peripheral blood. The clonotype originates from a human donor in a cohort sampled during active COVID-19. In this chain, TRBV28 is recombined with TRBJ1-1, with 7 bases matching TRBD1. CDR3 loop: CASGQDTEAFF. The sequence in DNA is TGTGCCAGCGGACAGGACACTGAAGCTTTCTTT.